This T cell receptor beta chain was captured in a study of chronic HIV infection and antiretroviral therapy. Trimming took 0 bases from V and 5 from J, leaving 7 bases between them. From germline, CDR1 is DFQATT and CDR2 SNEGSKA (reference sequence). This CDR3 has 12 amino acids. TCRdb reprocessed the 5' RACE reads with MiXCR, giving one entry per CDR3 protein. The sample holds about 48,000 distinct CDR3 sequences, under 20% seen once. The sample consisted of peripheral blood. This receptor was taken from an adult who had HIV and had not received antiretroviral therapy, or was an uninfected healthy control (not recorded which). The V call is TRBV20-1, the J call TRBJ1-1; no firm D call. The DNA of the CDR3 is TGCAGTGCTAGAGATGTTGGGACTGAAGCTTTCTTT. As protein: CSARDVGTEAFF.